A selection of T cell receptor beta chains follows, all from one sample in a study of siplizumab effects on memory and regulatory T cells. Only in-frame clones appear in the TCRdb table, and some are missing; sequencing was by immunoSEQ multiplex PCR. Of fewer than 70,000 clones in the sample, over 75% were seen once. Material: Tregs sorted from blood. The origin of the receptors is a human donor in good health. The CDR3 runs from the conserved cysteine through the conserved F or W. D genes are given only for firm matches. Size values are once, few and many counts, or a class for expanded clones, and some rows have none.

d_call: .
cdr3_length: 14
v_call: TRBV6-1
clone_size: .
j_call: TRBJ1-2
cdr3_aa: CASSEALGRAGYTF
cdr3_nt: TGTGCCAGCAGTGAAGCGCTGGGCAGGGCTGGCTACACCTTC

d_call: .
cdr3_length: 10
v_call: TRBV7-8
clone_size: .
j_call: TRBJ2-7
cdr3_aa: CATGTYEQYF
cdr3_nt: TGTGCCACGGGGACCTACGAGCAGTACTTC

d_call: TRBD2
cdr3_length: 17
v_call: TRBV11-3
clone_size: .
j_call: TRBJ2-1
cdr3_aa: CASSTPRGGVSYNEQFF
cdr3_nt: TGTGCCAGCAGCACCCCCCGGGGGGGGGTCTCCTACAATGAGCAGTTCTTC

d_call: .
cdr3_length: 14
v_call: TRBV19
clone_size: .
j_call: TRBJ2-2
cdr3_aa: CASRVGSRTGELFF
cdr3_nt: TGTGCCAGTAGGGTCGGGAGTCGGACCGGGGAGCTGTTTTTT

d_call: TRBD1
cdr3_length: 14
v_call: TRBV30
clone_size: .
j_call: TRBJ1-5
cdr3_aa: CAWSQGQQNQPQHF
cdr3_nt: TGTGCCTGGAGTCAGGGACAGCAAAATCAGCCCCAGCATTTT

d_call: .
cdr3_length: 13
v_call: TRBV7-9
clone_size: .
j_call: TRBJ1-5
cdr3_aa: CASSLARDQPQHF
cdr3_nt: TGTGCCAGCAGCTTAGCACGGGATCAGCCCCAGCATTTT

d_call: .
cdr3_length: 16
v_call: TRBV19
clone_size: .
j_call: TRBJ2-2
cdr3_aa: CASTTGRLTNTGELFF
cdr3_nt: TGTGCCAGTACCACAGGGAGGCTTACGAACACCGGGGAGCTGTTTTTT

d_call: TRBD2
cdr3_length: 17
v_call: TRBV11-3
clone_size: .
j_call: TRBJ2-3
cdr3_aa: CASSLVLSGSMKDTQYF
cdr3_nt: TGTGCCAGCAGCTTAGTTCTGAGCGGGAGTATGAAAGATACGCAGTATTTT

d_call: .
cdr3_length: 14
v_call: TRBV18
clone_size: .
j_call: TRBJ1-2
cdr3_aa: CASSPRLGPYGYTF
cdr3_nt: TGTGCCAGCTCACCACGACTTGGGCCGTATGGCTACACCTTC

d_call: TRBD2
cdr3_length: 12
v_call: TRBV6-5
clone_size: .
j_call: TRBJ2-7
cdr3_aa: CASSNGGGEQYF
cdr3_nt: TGTGCCAGCAGCAATGGGGGGGGCGAGCAGTACTTC

d_call: .
cdr3_length: 15
v_call: TRBV28
clone_size: .
j_call: TRBJ1-4
cdr3_aa: CASKTGSPTNEKLFF
cdr3_nt: TGTGCCAGCAAAACAGGGAGCCCAACTAATGAAAAACTGTTTTTT

d_call: .
cdr3_length: 13
v_call: TRBV19
clone_size: .
j_call: TRBJ1-4
cdr3_aa: CASSAGPNEKLFF
cdr3_nt: TGTGCCAGTAGTGCCGGTCCCAATGAAAAACTGTTTTTT

d_call: TRBD2
cdr3_length: 13
v_call: TRBV18
clone_size: .
j_call: TRBJ2-1
cdr3_aa: CASSPGREGEQFF
cdr3_nt: TGTGCCAGCTCACCTGGTCGGGAGGGTGAGCAGTTCTTC

d_call: .
cdr3_length: 14
v_call: TRBV6-5
clone_size: few
j_call: TRBJ1-2
cdr3_aa: CASRGAGISYGYTF
cdr3_nt: TGTGCCAGCAGAGGCGCGGGGATCTCCTATGGCTACACCTTC

d_call: .
cdr3_length: 15
v_call: TRBV18
clone_size: .
j_call: TRBJ2-3
cdr3_aa: CASSQGLAPTDTQYF
cdr3_nt: TGTGCCAGCTCACAGGGACTGGCCCCCACAGATACGCAGTATTTT

d_call: TRBD2
cdr3_length: 15
v_call: TRBV11-1
clone_size: .
j_call: TRBJ2-1
cdr3_aa: CASSLLAGVGNEQFF
cdr3_nt: TGTGCCAGCAGCTTATTAGCGGGAGTAGGCAATGAGCAGTTCTTC

d_call: TRBD2
cdr3_length: 15
v_call: TRBV7-9
clone_size: few
j_call: TRBJ2-1
cdr3_aa: CASSLGAGGWDEQFF
cdr3_nt: TGTGCCAGCAGCTTAGGAGCGGGAGGGTGGGATGAGCAGTTCTTC

d_call: .
cdr3_length: 14
v_call: TRBV5-1
clone_size: once
j_call: TRBJ2-5
cdr3_aa: CASSLKGNQETQYF
cdr3_nt: TGCGCCAGCAGCTTGAAGGGAAATCAAGAGACCCAGTACTTC

d_call: .
cdr3_length: 15
v_call: TRBV5-1
clone_size: .
j_call: TRBJ2-2
cdr3_aa: CASSLNTANTGELFF
cdr3_nt: TGCGCCAGCAGCTTAAACACAGCGAACACCGGGGAGCTGTTTTTT

d_call: .
cdr3_length: 15
v_call: TRBV5-1
clone_size: .
j_call: TRBJ1-3
cdr3_aa: CASSLVGGAGNTIYF
cdr3_nt: TGCGCCAGCAGCTTGGTTGGGGGAGCTGGAAACACCATATATTTT

d_call: TRBD2
cdr3_length: 15
v_call: TRBV6-1
clone_size: .
j_call: TRBJ2-3
cdr3_aa: CASSASGASTDTQYF
cdr3_nt: TGTGCCAGCAGTGCTAGCGGGGCTAGCACAGATACGCAGTATTTT

d_call: .
cdr3_length: 14
v_call: TRBV19
clone_size: once
j_call: TRBJ1-5
cdr3_aa: CASSQGPSLKAQHF
cdr3_nt: TGTGCCAGTAGCCAGGGTCCCTCCCTCAAGGCCCAGCATTTT

d_call: TRBD2
cdr3_length: 19
v_call: TRBV4-1
clone_size: .
j_call: TRBJ2-2
cdr3_aa: CASSPSTSGEPIPTGELFF
cdr3_nt: TGCGCCAGCAGCCCGTCGACTAGCGGGGAGCCTATCCCAACCGGGGAGCTGTTTTTT

d_call: TRBD1
cdr3_length: 13
v_call: TRBV28
clone_size: once
j_call: TRBJ1-2
cdr3_aa: CASSRTGIYGYTF
cdr3_nt: TGTGCCAGCAGTAGGACAGGGATCTATGGCTACACCTTC

d_call: .
cdr3_length: 16
v_call: TRBV5-6
clone_size: .
j_call: TRBJ1-3
cdr3_aa: CASSLGWVFAGNTIYF
cdr3_nt: TGTGCCAGCAGCTTGGGGTGGGTCTTCGCTGGAAACACCATATATTTT

d_call: TRBD1
cdr3_length: 14
v_call: TRBV5-1
clone_size: few
j_call: TRBJ1-1
cdr3_aa: CASSFLGTDTEAFF
cdr3_nt: TGCGCCAGCAGCTTCCTGGGGACAGACACTGAAGCTTTCTTT

d_call: .
cdr3_length: 15
v_call: TRBV30
clone_size: .
j_call: TRBJ1-4
cdr3_aa: CAWSTQGLYNEKLFF
cdr3_nt: TGTGCCTGGAGTACCCAGGGATTGTATAATGAAAAACTGTTTTTT

d_call: .
cdr3_length: 15
v_call: TRBV5-6
clone_size: .
j_call: TRBJ2-3
cdr3_aa: CASSLSGTSTDTQYF
cdr3_nt: TGTGCCAGCAGCTTATCCGGGACTAGCACAGATACGCAGTATTTT

d_call: .
cdr3_length: 14
v_call: TRBV27
clone_size: .
j_call: TRBJ1-5
cdr3_aa: CASSFQGSNQPQHF
cdr3_nt: TGTGCCAGCAGTTTTCAAGGAAGCAATCAGCCCCAGCATTTT

d_call: .
cdr3_length: 12
v_call: TRBV2
clone_size: .
j_call: TRBJ1-2
cdr3_aa: CASSEDGHGYTF
cdr3_nt: TGTGCCAGCAGTGAAGACGGGCATGGCTACACCTTC

d_call: TRBD2
cdr3_length: 19
v_call: TRBV6-1
clone_size: .
j_call: TRBJ2-1
cdr3_aa: CASSGRGLAGWSSYNEQFF
cdr3_nt: TGTGCCAGCAGTGGCCGTGGACTAGCGGGCTGGAGCTCCTACAATGAGCAGTTCTTC

d_call: .
cdr3_length: 14
v_call: TRBV5-1
clone_size: few
j_call: TRBJ1-1
cdr3_aa: CASSLTRSNTEAFF
cdr3_nt: TGCGCCAGCAGCTTGACAAGGTCAAACACTGAAGCTTTCTTT

d_call: .
cdr3_length: 17
v_call: TRBV7-9
clone_size: .
j_call: TRBJ1-1
cdr3_aa: CASSLDRVWGLNTEAFF
cdr3_nt: TGTGCCAGCAGCTTAGACAGGGTTTGGGGACTCAACACTGAAGCTTTCTTT

d_call: .
cdr3_length: 14
v_call: TRBV10-3
clone_size: .
j_call: TRBJ2-1
cdr3_aa: CAIRERGPNNEQFF
cdr3_nt: TGTGCCATCAGGGAAAGAGGGCCTAACAATGAGCAGTTCTTC

d_call: .
cdr3_length: 11
v_call: TRBV29-1
clone_size: once
j_call: TRBJ1-5
cdr3_aa: CSVEGPGPQHF
cdr3_nt: TGCAGCGTTGAAGGACCTGGGCCCCAGCATTTT

d_call: .
cdr3_length: 16
v_call: TRBV5-5
clone_size: few
j_call: TRBJ2-1
cdr3_aa: CASSSTPGLTAPEQFF
cdr3_nt: TGTGCCAGCAGCTCCACGCCGGGACTCACGGCCCCAGAGCAGTTCTTC

d_call: TRBD2
cdr3_length: 15
v_call: TRBV19
clone_size: .
j_call: TRBJ2-7
cdr3_aa: CASSPPSSGPYEQYF
cdr3_nt: TGTGCCAGTAGTCCTCCTTCTAGCGGGCCCTACGAGCAGTACTTC